The entry below describes one TCR beta chain. Antigen: not known. Naive CD4+ cells had CD25+ Tregs removed. TCRdb re-derived calls from the 5' RACE reads in MiXCR, one entry per CDR3 protein. The sample holds tens of thousands of distinct CDR3 sequences, around 26% seen once. Study conclusions and caveats: Greatest tumor Treg TCR overlap was with tumor naive CD4+ cells.

This CDR3 spans 14 amino acids. V lost 3 bases and J lost 5; bases outside the gene matches: 4. The gene calls are TRBV12-3 or TRBV12-4 and TRBJ2-1, with 7 bases that match TRBD2. The material sequenced was naive CD4+ T cells sorted from blood. This sample's subset: naive CD4+ T cells, CD4+CD45RA+CD25-. The sequence was obtained from a female donor with breast cancer. CDR3 nucleotide sequence: TGTGCCAGCAGTTTCGGGGGAGGGAACAATGAGCAGTTCTTC. Translation: CASSFGGGNNEQFF.